The next 27 T cell receptor beta chains were all read from a single sample in a study of blood T cell repertoires in COVID-19. Libraries were prepared by immunoSEQ multiplex PCR; TCRdb keeps only in-frame clonotypes and omits some of them. The top ten clones hold 5% to 6.5% of a sample with roughly 80,000 clones, approximately 88% of them seen once. Specimen: peripheral blood. The receptors stem from a man aged 50 or older with active COVID-19.

In DNA form, the CDR3 reads TGCGCCAGCAGCCAAGTAAGCGGGGACGCGAACACCGGGGAGCTGTTTTTT. It translates to CASSQVSGDANTGELFF. The V call is TRBV4-3, the J call TRBJ2-2; 7 nucleotides line up with TRBD2. The germline gives CDR1 LGHNA, CDR2 YSLEER. The CDR3 has 17 residues. The ends lost 1 base at V and 0 bases at J; junction bases unmatched: 5.

The rearrangement joins TRBV5-4 to TRBJ2-7, with D possibly being TRBD1 (6 bases). Germline values: CDR1 SGHNT, CDR2 YYREEE (reference sequence). The V end was cut by 4 bases, the J end by 3 bases, with 14 bases between. The CDR3 is 14 residues long. CDR3 sequence reads: CASSPDSQLYEQYF. CDR3 nucleotides: TGTGCCAGCAGCCCGGACAGCCAGCTCTACGAGCAGTACTTC.

This chain links TRBV15 with TRBJ2-7; 8 bases align to TRBD1. V was clipped by 1 base and J by 3 bases; unmatched bases: 8. Germline CDR1 reads LNHNV; CDR2 reads YYDKDF (reference sequence). This CDR3 is 16 amino acids long. The CDR3 here is CATSRGHGTGGYEQYF. In nucleotides, the CDR3 is TGTGCCACCAGCAGAGGCCACGGGACAGGAGGCTACGAGCAGTACTTC.

This clone was detected only once. CDR3 DNA: TGTGCCAGCAGCTCACAGCGGACTGAAGCTTTCTTT. Translated: CASSSQRTEAFF. This chain uses TRBV5-6 with TRBJ1-1; unclear D gene. V lost 3 bases and J 5 bases, leaving 8 bases between the germline ends. Germline CDR1 is SGHDT and CDR2 is YYEEEE. The CDR3 consists of 12 residues. The full variable domain, completed using reference TRBV5-6 and TRBJ1-1, is DAGVTQSPTHLIKTRGQQVTLRCSPKSGHDTVSWYQQALGQGPQFIFQYYEEEERQRGNFPDRFSGHQFPNYSSELNVNALLLGDSALYLCASSSQRTEAFFGQGTRLTVV.

The chain has TRBV30 and TRBJ2-5; 8 nucleotides agree with TRBD2. CDR3 length: 15 residues. V trimming: 2 bases; J trimming: 0 bases; junction bases outside the gene matches: 5. CDR1 is GTSNPN and CDR2 is SVGIG in the germline V gene (reference sequence). The CDR3 protein is CAWSRLAGHQETQYF. The CDR3 coding sequence is TGTGCCTGGAGTAGGCTAGCGGGTCACCAAGAGACCCAGTACTTC.

The chain has TRBV7-3 and TRBJ2-7, with D perhaps matching TRBD2 (5 bases). V lost 2 bases, J lost 2 bases, and 7 bases lay in between. The CDR3 loop spans 13 amino acids. Germline CDR1 is SGHTA and CDR2 is FQGTGA. The CDR3 nucleotides are TGTGCCAGCAGCTTATCCGGGGCCTACGAGCAGTACTTC. This sequence encodes CASSLSGAYEQYF.

This sequence joins TRBV6-1 and TRBJ1-2; 7 bases line up with TRBD1. This CDR3 comprises 20 residues. Germline V gives CDR1 MNHNS, CDR2 SASEGT. Trimming at V came to 2 bases and at J to 2 bases, leaving 20 bases not matched to a gene. CDR3: CASSELAVTGYSLRNYGYTF. The CDR3 coding sequence is TGTGCCAGCAGTGAATTGGCGGTGACAGGGTATTCTTTGAGGAACTATGGCTACACCTTC.

The chain couples TRBV5-1 to TRBJ2-2, with TRBD2 matching over 14 bases. Germline V gene sequence: CDR1 SGHRS, CDR2 YFSETQ. Losses at the gene ends were 1 base for V and 5 bases for J; bases not matched to a gene: 4. The CDR3 totals 17 residues. CDR3 in amino acids: CASSLSTSGRGTGELFF. Written as DNA, the CDR3 is TGCGCCAGCAGCTTGTCGACTAGCGGGAGGGGGACCGGGGAGCTGTTTTTT. Complete variable domain (other parts from reference TRBV5-1 and TRBJ2-2): KAGVTQTPRYLIKTRGQQVTLSCSPISGHRSVSWYQQTPGQGLQFLFEYFSETQRNKGNFPGRFSGRQFSNSRSEMNVSTLELGDSALYLCASSLSTSGRGTGELFFGEGSRLTVL.

The chain couples TRBV30 to TRBJ1-1, with D possibly matching TRBD1 (6 bases). V shed 0 bases and J shed 1 base, with 12 bases lying between them. The CDR3 sequence is 15 residues long. Germline V gene sequence: CDR1 GTSNPN, CDR2 SVGIG (reference sequence). The chain's CDR3 is CAWSVLETGNTEAFF. CDR3 sequence (DNA): TGTGCCTGGAGTGTACTCGAGACAGGGAACACTGAAGCTTTCTTT.

The CDR3 loop is CASSPQGAGSNQPQHF. CDR3 sequence (DNA): TGTGCCAGCTCACCACAGGGGGCAGGGAGCAATCAGCCCCAGCATTTT. The chain couples TRBV18 to TRBJ1-5, with 7 bases fitting TRBD1. The junction had 4 bases not matched to a gene; V was cut back by 1 base and J by 1 base. The CDR3 is 16 amino acids. Germline V gene data show CDR1 as KGHSH and CDR2 as LQKENI.

The chain recombines TRBV18 with TRBJ2-5; unclear D gene. This CDR3 region has 15 residues. V was clipped by 5 bases and J by 3 bases, with 16 bases between them. Germline loops: CDR1 KGHSH, CDR2 LQKENI. The CDR3 nucleotides read TGTGCCAGCTCAATCGACCAGGTCCCTAAAGAGACCCAGTACTTC. It is translated as CASSIDQVPKETQYF.

This clone was picked up a small number of times. The rearrangement links TRBV12-3 or TRBV12-4 to TRBJ1-1; no definite D call. V shed 7 bases and J shed 4 bases, with 13 bases lying between them. CDR3 length equals 13 residues. For the CDR3, the DNA is TGTGCCAGCACCCCAGGTTTAGGCACTGAAGCTTTCTTT. Its protein is CASTPGLGTEAFF.

The chain has TRBV27 and TRBJ2-1; D might be TRBD1 (5 bases). Trimming took 6 bases from V and 2 from J, leaving 14 bases between them. The CDR3 spans 15 residues. Germline CDR1 is MNHEY and CDR2 is SMNVEV (reference sequence). Written as DNA, the CDR3 is TGTGCCAGCAGCCGAGTCGACAGACCCTACAATGAGCAGTTCTTC. This gives the protein CASSRVDRPYNEQFF.

The V call is TRBV27, the J call TRBJ2-5, with TRBD1 as a possible D gene (6 bases). Trimming shortened V by 1 base and J by 2 bases, and 11 bases separated the two germline ends. Germline loops: CDR1 MNHEY, CDR2 SMNVEV (reference sequence). The CDR3 loop spans 15 amino acids. The CDR3 region is CASSLLPGVQETQYF. The CDR3 DNA sequence: TGTGCCAGCAGTTTATTACCAGGGGTTCAAGAGACCCAGTACTTC.

J is TRBJ2-1 and V is TRBV3-1 (or the pseudogene TRBV3-2), with TRBD1 matching 7 bases. CDR1 LGHDT and CDR2 YNNKEL come from the germline V gene (reference sequence). V lost 1 base and J lost 3; bases outside the gene matches: 9. The CDR3 extends over 17 amino acids. CDR3 loop: CASSQGPGTEHYNEQFF. The CDR3 DNA reads as TGTGCCAGCAGCCAAGGCCCCGGGACAGAACACTACAATGAGCAGTTCTTC.

CDR3 nucleotide sequence: TGTGCCAGCAGTCTACCCGGGACAGGGGCGGGGGAGCAGTACTTC. Its translation: CASSLPGTGAGEQYF. V gene TRBV27 combines with J gene TRBJ2-7, with 10 bases aligning to TRBD1. V was pared by 5 bases and J by 7 bases, with 11 bases of the junction left unmatched. Germline CDR1 and CDR2: MNHEY and SMNVEV (reference sequence). The CDR3 totals 15 residues.

The sample holds a few counts of this clone. The chain joins TRBV19 to TRBJ2-7, with 13 nucleotides matching TRBD2. With V trimmed by 9 bases and J by 2 bases, 13 bases remained unmatched. Germline V gives CDR1 LNHDA, CDR2 SQIVND (reference sequence). The CDR3 sequence is 17 residues long. CDR3 sequence: CASNKGGTSGTTYEQYF. CDR3 sequence (DNA): TGTGCCAGCAACAAGGGGGGGACTAGCGGGACCACCTACGAGCAGTACTTC.

The chain combines TRBV19 with TRBJ2-3; tentative D call: TRBD1 (5 bases). This CDR3 is 13 amino acids long. The germline V gene has CDR1 LNHDA and CDR2 SQIVND (reference sequence). The CDR3 bases are TGTGCTCTAAGAGACAGAGGCACAGATACGCAGTATTTT. It specifies CALRDRGTDTQYF.

The V call is TRBV28, the J call TRBJ1-1; a possible D gene is TRBD1 (5 bases). Trimming shortened V by 11 bases and J by 8 bases, and 15 bases separated the two germline ends. The CDR3 runs 11 residues. CDR1 is MDHEN and CDR2 is SYDVKM in the germline V gene. CDR3 coding DNA: TGTGCCTCCCACAGGAGAGCCGAAGCTTTCTTT. It is translated as CASHRRAEAFF.

The genes are TRBV9 and TRBJ1-4, with 10 bases lining up with TRBD1. Germline CDR1 reads SGDLS; CDR2 reads YYNGEE. Trimming cost V 2 bases and J 4 bases; bases outside gene matches: 2. The CDR3 is 15 residues long. The CDR3 bases are TGTGCCAGCAGCGTCGGGACAGGGGTTAATGAAAAACTGTTTTTT. This sequence encodes CASSVGTGVNEKLFF.

The chain combines TRBV19 with TRBJ2-3, with TRBD2 matching 12 bases. This CDR3 has 16 residues. Germline V CDR1 and CDR2: LNHDA, SQIVND (reference sequence). V lost 7 bases to trimming and J lost 2 bases; unmatched junction nucleotides: 7. CDR3: CASKLAGGPLTDTQYF. The CDR3 DNA is TGTGCCAGTAAACTAGCGGGGGGTCCTCTCACAGATACGCAGTATTTT.

The J gene is TRBJ1-1, the V gene TRBV27; 9 positions match TRBD1. The ends lost 6 bases at V and 6 bases at J; junction bases unmatched: 11. The V gene's germline CDR1 is MNHEY and CDR2 SMNVEV (reference sequence). The CDR3 loop spans 15 amino acids. The CDR3 nucleotides read TGTGCCAGCAGCTTGGGGGGACAGGGAAGTTCTGAAGCTTTCTTT. Translation gives CASSLGGQGSSEAFF.

The chain is built from TRBV7-8 and TRBJ1-3, with D tentatively TRBD1 (6 bases). This CDR3 has 16 amino acids. Germline CDR1 SGHVS, CDR2 FQNEAQ. The V gene lost 5 bases and the J gene lost 0 bases, with 14 bases spanning the gap. CDR3 amino acids: CASSLARGSSGNTIYF. As DNA, the CDR3 is TGTGCCAGCAGCCTCGCGAGGGGGAGCTCTGGAAACACCATATATTTT.

The chain employs TRBV7-3 and TRBJ2-5; 8 bases agree with TRBD1. The CDR3 has 14 amino acids. The germline V gene encodes CDR1 SGHTA and CDR2 FQGTGA. The trim removed 6 bases at V and 5 bases at J, leaving 8 bases unmatched. CDR3 residues: CASSPDRGGETQYF. The CDR3 coding sequence is TGTGCCAGCAGTCCCGACAGGGGTGGCGAGACCCAGTACTTC.

V gene TRBV6-5 combines with J gene TRBJ1-1; TRBD1 is a possible D gene (5 bases). Per germline, CDR1 MNHEY and CDR2 SVGAGI. V lost 0 bases to trimming and J lost 1 base, with 9 bases between them. The CDR3 runs 15 residues. CDR3 DNA: TGTGCCAGCAGTTACTCGAGGCAGGGGAACACTGAAGCTTTCTTT. Translation: CASSYSRQGNTEAFF.

This clone has a single count. This rearrangement joins TRBV5-8 to TRBJ1-5; TRBD1 agrees at 7 bases. The CDR3 sequence is 16 residues long. The V gene end was trimmed by 4 bases and the J gene end by 0 bases; junction bases not matched to a gene: 7. Germline CDR1 and CDR2: SGHTS and YDEGEE. The CDR3 here is CASSPGQLYSNQPQHF. CDR3 coding DNA: TGTGCCAGCAGCCCGGGACAGTTGTATAGCAATCAGCCCCAGCATTTT. The complete variable domain, with remaining parts taken from reference TRBV5-8 and TRBJ1-5, reads EAGVTQSPTHLIKTRGQQATLRCSPISGHTSVYWYQQALGLGLQFLLWYDEGEERNRGNFPPRFSGRQFPNYSSELNVNALELEDSALYLCASSPGQLYSNQPQHFGDGTRLSIL.

V usage is TRBV19 and J usage is TRBJ1-5, with 8 positions matching TRBD1. The CDR3 extends over 13 amino acids. The germline V gene has CDR1 LNHDA and CDR2 SQIVND (reference sequence). Trimming took 5 bases from V and 4 from J; bases not matched to a gene: 1. This chain's CDR3 is CASSGTGNQPQHF. For the CDR3, the DNA is TGTGCCAGTAGTGGGACAGGTAATCAGCCCCAGCATTTT.